This entry lists 26 T cell receptor beta chains sequenced from one sample in a study of blood T cells in healthy people across ages. Alongside a J-beta primer mix, a sample-barcoded 5' primer served in a second PCR lasting about 7 to 12 cycles. TCRdb re-called the 5' RACE reads with MiXCR, one entry per CDR3 protein. The sample lists 1.4 million or so distinct CDR3 sequences; less than 45% were seen once. The specimen was blood. These receptors were collected from a woman aged 18-29 years in good health.

The V and J genes are TRBV5-1 and TRBJ2-3; 7 positions match TRBD1. Germline V gives CDR1 SGHRS, CDR2 YFSETQ. The CDR3 loop spans 14 amino acids. The V segment lost 6 bases and the J segment 2 bases; nucleotides outside the gene matches: 6. The CDR3 DNA is TGCGCCAGCATGCTAGACAGGGTCACAGATACGCAGTATTTT. Its protein is CASMLDRVTDTQYF.

In this sample, this clonotype turned up a few times. The V gene is TRBV25-1, the J gene TRBJ2-3; weak D call: TRBD1 (5 bases). The CDR3 totals 14 residues. CDR1 is MGHDK, CDR2 SYGVNS, per germline. V gave up 4 bases and J gave up 3 bases, with 11 bases separating them. The CDR3 DNA sequence: TGTGCCAGCAGTGCAGGGCCGCCGACAGATACGCAGTATTTT. Encoded protein: CASSAGPPTDTQYF.

This chain uses TRBV29-1 with TRBJ2-7; 11 bases map to TRBD1. Germline CDR1 SQVTM, CDR2 ANQGSEA. The V and J ends lost 2 bases and 6 bases, in that order; junction bases with no gene match: 15. This CDR3 is built from 17 residues. The CDR3 here is CSVETDRGLAGVGEQYF. The CDR3 coding sequence is TGCAGCGTTGAAACGGACAGGGGGCTTGCGGGGGTTGGCGAGCAGTACTTC.

Regarding this clonotype: Relative to the germline gene, one junction end is altered; a read error may explain this. This chain joins TRBV5-8 and TRBJ2-1; 11 bases map to TRBD2. The germline V gene has CDR1 SGHTS and CDR2 YDEGEE. This CDR3 is 15 amino acids long. The CDR3 sequence is CAGSTGTSGDNEQFF. For the CDR3, the DNA is TGTGCCGGCAGCACTGGGACTAGCGGAGACAATGAGCAGTTCTTC.

The gene calls are TRBV7-2 and TRBJ2-3, with 8 bases identical to TRBD2. CDR3 length: 15 residues. Germline V CDR1 and CDR2: SGHTA, FQGNSA. V lost 5 bases, J lost 4 bases, and 8 bases stayed unmatched. CDR3 DNA sequence: TGTGCCAGCAGCCGAGCCGGGACTAGGCCAGATACGCAGTATTTT. Its translation is CASSRAGTRPDTQYF.

This rearrangement joins TRBV29-1 to TRBJ2-5; the D gene is possibly TRBD2 (7 bases). V lost 3 bases to trimming and J lost 4 bases, with 15 bases between them. This CDR3 has 14 amino acids. Germline CDR1 reads SQVTM; CDR2 reads ANQGSEA. CDR3 DNA sequence: TGCAGCGTTGACCCCCGGGGGGCTAGAGAGACCCAGTACTTC. This codes for CSVDPRGARETQYF.

The chain uses TRBV20-1 and TRBJ1-1, with 8 positions matching TRBD1. V dropped 3 bases and J dropped 11; count of bases not matched to a gene: 8. The CDR3 has 12 residues. CDR1 and CDR2 (germline): DFQATT, SNEGSKA (reference sequence). CDR3 DNA sequence: TGCAGTGCTAGGGGACAGGACCAGGTGGCTTTCTTT. Translation gives CSARGQDQVAFF.

This clonotype was detected once. The rearrangement joins TRBV27 to TRBJ2-7, with 13 bases that match TRBD2. CDR1 is MNHEY, CDR2 SMNVEV, per germline (reference sequence). V dropped 5 bases and J dropped 7; count of bases not matched to a gene: 11. CDR3 length: 16 amino acids. CDR3 loop: CASSVGGLAGYNEQYF. CDR3 in DNA: TGTGCCAGCAGTGTCGGGGGACTAGCGGGGTACAATGAGCAGTACTTC.

The chain uses TRBV6-2 or TRBV6-3 and TRBJ1-5, with TRBD1 matching 9 bases. This CDR3 is built from 16 residues. The germline V gene encodes CDR1 MNHEY and CDR2 SVGEGT. The ends lost 4 bases at V and 5 bases at J; junction bases unmatched: 9. CDR3 DNA sequence: TGTGCCAGCAGTTTTACAGCGACAGGGGGACATCAGCCCCAGCATTTT. Encoded protein: CASSFTATGGHQPQHF.

V gene TRBV6-1 combines with J gene TRBJ1-2; D is ambiguous. Germline assignment: CDR1 MNHNS and CDR2 SASEGT. V shed 2 bases and J shed 8 bases, with 15 bases lying between them. This CDR3 spans 14 amino acids. For the CDR3, the DNA is TGTGCCAGCAGTGAACCGCCAATAAGACGGGGCTACACCTTC. This encodes CASSEPPIRRGYTF.

In this sample, this clonotype turned up a few times. This chain uses TRBV20-1 with TRBJ1-5, with 8 positions matching TRBD1. After removal of 3 bases from V and 6 bases from J, the junction contained 7 bases not matched to a gene. Germline V gives CDR1 DFQATT, CDR2 SNEGSKA (reference sequence). CDR3 length: 14 amino acids. This chain's CDR3 is CSASETGEFQPQHF. The CDR3 DNA reads TGCAGTGCTAGCGAGACAGGGGAGTTTCAGCCCCAGCATTTT.

The chain employs TRBV25-1 and TRBJ2-6, with TRBD1 matching over 9 bases. V trimming: 5 bases; J trimming: 3 bases; junction bases outside the gene matches: 5. Germline CDR1 MGHDK, CDR2 SYGVNS. There are 16 residues in the CDR3. CDR3 nucleotides: TGTGCCAGCAGTTCCGGGACAGGGCGTGGGGCCAACGTCCTGACTTTC. Protein: CASSSGTGRGANVLTF.

This clonotype was observed a few times. J is TRBJ1-2 and V is TRBV15; D gene unclear. Germline V lookup: CDR1 LNHNV, CDR2 YYDKDF (reference sequence). The CDR3 has 14 amino acids. Trimming cost V 0 bases and J 8 bases, with 13 bases left between them. The CDR3 loop is CATSRDNGEWGYTF. CDR3 coding DNA: TGTGCCACCAGCAGAGATAACGGGGAATGGGGCTACACCTTC.

The sample holds a few counts of this clonotype. The chain has TRBV20-1 and TRBJ2-1; TRBD2 might be the D (6 bases). Trimming pared 4 bases from V and 5 bases from J, leaving 21 bases between. The CDR3 is 16 amino acids. Looked up from germline, CDR1 is DFQATT and CDR2 is SNEGSKA (reference sequence). CDR3 amino acids: CSAISDVAGLNNEQFF. The DNA for the CDR3 is TGCAGTGCTATATCAGACGTGGCGGGGCTTAACAATGAGCAGTTCTTC.

This clonotype was observed a few times. The V call is TRBV13, the J call TRBJ1-2; 10 bases line up with TRBD1. After removal of 5 bases from V and 8 bases from J, the junction contained 5 bases not matched to a gene. Germline CDR1 and CDR2: PRHDT and FYEKMQ (reference sequence). CDR3 length: 13 amino acids. The CDR3 region has the DNA TGTGCCAGCAGCAGACAGGGGGCGGGAGGCTACACCTTC. Its translation: CASSRQGAGGYTF.

This clonotype was observed a handful of times. This rearrangement joins TRBV7-9 to TRBJ2-5; maybe TRBD2 (6 bases). V lost 5 bases, J lost 11 bases, and 27 bases lay in between. The germline gives CDR1 SEHNR, CDR2 FQNEAQ (reference sequence). The length of the CDR3 is 16 residues. CDR3 amino acids: CASSPMGLPTRNEQYF. The CDR3 nucleotides read TGTGCCAGCAGCCCCATGGGACTTCCGACCCGCAATGAGCAGTACTTC.

The J gene is TRBJ2-4, the V gene TRBV7-2; possibly TRBD1 or TRBD2 for D (6 bases each). The J call may be incorrect, as the DNA end agrees better with TRBJ2-7. Germline V lookup: CDR1 SGHTA, CDR2 FQGNSA. The CDR3 totals 15 residues. The CDR3 protein is CASSLGGAPLYEQYF. CDR3 coding DNA: TGTGCCAGCAGCTTAGGGGGGGCACCCCTCTACGAGCAGTACTTC.

This clonotype was picked up a small number of times. The CDR3 here is CASSYSGQGTTQYF. DNA of the CDR3: TGTGCCAGCAGTTACTCGGGACAGGGGACGACCCAGTACTTC. V usage is TRBV6-5 and J usage is TRBJ2-5, with 10 bases identical to TRBD1. With V trimmed by 0 bases and J by 7 bases, 2 bases remained unmatched. Germline loops: CDR1 MNHEY, CDR2 SVGAGI. This CDR3 has 14 residues.

On this clonotype: This likely comes from a read error, as the CDR3 has no conserved phenylalanine or tryptophan at its end. The chain recombines TRBV10-3 with TRBJ2-3; tentatively, D is TRBD2 (5 bases). The germline gives CDR1 ENHRY, CDR2 SYGVKD. Trimming took off 5 bases at V and 3 bases at J, with 9 bases between the two ends. This CDR3 is 13 amino acids long. CDR3 loop: CAISSGDTDTQYL. CDR3 coding DNA: TGTGCCATCAGTTCCGGGGATACAGATACGCAGTATTTA.

This clonotype has only a few counts. This rearrangement joins TRBV9 to TRBJ2-3; 8 bases are shared with TRBD2. The CDR3 is 17 amino acids. V was pared by 0 bases and J by 0 bases, with 6 bases of the junction left unmatched. Germline loops: CDR1 SGDLS, CDR2 YYNGEE. CDR3 DNA: TGTGCCAGCAGCGTAGGGTTAGCGGGGACAAGCACAGATACGCAGTATTTT. Translating gives CASSVGLAGTSTDTQYF.

On this clonotype: One end of the junction fails to match germline, which may point to a read error. V gene TRBV7-2 combines with J gene TRBJ2-1, with D hard to call. CDR3 length equals 14 residues. The germline V gene has CDR1 SGHTA and CDR2 FQGNSA. The CDR3 sequence: CASSPFVGLNVQFF. The CDR3 nucleotides read TGTGCCAGCAGCCCCTTCGTAGGGCTCAATGTGCAGTTCTTC.

The chain links TRBV6-2 or TRBV6-3 to TRBJ2-4; D possibly uses TRBD1 or TRBD2 (5 bases each). The J call may be wrong; the DNA end is better matched by TRBJ2-7. The CDR3 contains 15 residues. CDR1 and CDR2 (germline): MNHEY, SVGEGT. Here the CDR3 reads CASSYRGTHNYEQYF. CDR3 sequence (DNA): TGTGCCAGCAGTTACAGAGGGACCCATAACTACGAGCAGTACTTC.

The chain links TRBV25-1 to TRBJ2-4, with 10 nucleotides matching TRBD2. The J call may be in error: the DNA end matches TRBJ2-5 better. The CDR3 runs 17 residues. CDR1 is MGHDK, CDR2 SYGVNS, per germline. In DNA, the CDR3 is TGTGCCAGCAGTGAATGGGTAGCGGGAGGCGGGCAAGAGACCCAGTACTTC. Protein: CASSEWVAGGGQETQYF.

The V and J genes are TRBV6-1 and TRBJ2-4; D is perhaps TRBD1 (6 bases). The DNA end is a closer match to TRBJ2-7, so the J assignment may be wrong. The CDR3 totals 13 residues. The germline V gene encodes CDR1 MNHNS and CDR2 SASEGT. The CDR3 reads CASSSGAIYEQYF. The CDR3 DNA reads as TGTGCCAGCAGTTCAGGGGCTATCTACGAGCAGTACTTC.

About this clonotype itself: Being one base from a much bigger clone, this may be a read error. In DNA, the CDR3 is TGTGCCAGCAGTTACTCCGGGACTCCAAATGAGCAGTACTTC. This gives the protein CASSYSGTPNEQYF. The V call is TRBV6-6, the J call TRBJ2-5; TRBD2 is a possible D gene (6 bases). This CDR3 comprises 14 residues. Looked up from germline, CDR1 is MNHNY and CDR2 is SVGAGI (reference sequence). With 0 bases removed from V and 11 bases from J, the gap between germline ends came to 16 bases.

The chain recombines TRBV7-2 with TRBJ1-4; D gene uncertain. The germline V gene encodes CDR1 SGHTA and CDR2 FQGNSA. V lost 5 bases and J lost 5, with 15 bases in between. The CDR3 is made up of 15 amino acids. The CDR3 here is CASSPSRAPNEKLFF. Written as DNA, the CDR3 is TGTGCCAGCAGCCCCAGCCGGGCCCCAAATGAAAAACTGTTTTTT. Full variable domain (rest looked up from reference TRBV7-2 and TRBJ1-4): GAGVSQSPSNKVTEKGKDVELRCDPISGHTALYWYRQSLGQGLEFLIYFQGNSAPDKSGLPSDRFSAERTGGSVSTLTIQRTQQEDSAVYLCASSPSRAPNEKLFFGSGTQLSVL.